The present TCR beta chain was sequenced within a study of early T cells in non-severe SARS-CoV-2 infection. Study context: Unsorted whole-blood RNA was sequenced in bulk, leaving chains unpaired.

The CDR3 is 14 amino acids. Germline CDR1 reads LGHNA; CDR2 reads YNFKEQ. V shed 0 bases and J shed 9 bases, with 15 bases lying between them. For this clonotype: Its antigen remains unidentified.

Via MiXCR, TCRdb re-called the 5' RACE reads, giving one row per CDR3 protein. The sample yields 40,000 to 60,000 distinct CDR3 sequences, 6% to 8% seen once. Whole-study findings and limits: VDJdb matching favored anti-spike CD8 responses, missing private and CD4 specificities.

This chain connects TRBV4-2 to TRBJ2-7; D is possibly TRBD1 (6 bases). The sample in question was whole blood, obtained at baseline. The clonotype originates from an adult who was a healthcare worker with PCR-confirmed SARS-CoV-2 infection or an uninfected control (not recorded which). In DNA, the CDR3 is TGTGCCAGCAGCCAAGATACCGGACAGAATAGGCAGTACTTC. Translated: CASSQDTGQNRQYF.